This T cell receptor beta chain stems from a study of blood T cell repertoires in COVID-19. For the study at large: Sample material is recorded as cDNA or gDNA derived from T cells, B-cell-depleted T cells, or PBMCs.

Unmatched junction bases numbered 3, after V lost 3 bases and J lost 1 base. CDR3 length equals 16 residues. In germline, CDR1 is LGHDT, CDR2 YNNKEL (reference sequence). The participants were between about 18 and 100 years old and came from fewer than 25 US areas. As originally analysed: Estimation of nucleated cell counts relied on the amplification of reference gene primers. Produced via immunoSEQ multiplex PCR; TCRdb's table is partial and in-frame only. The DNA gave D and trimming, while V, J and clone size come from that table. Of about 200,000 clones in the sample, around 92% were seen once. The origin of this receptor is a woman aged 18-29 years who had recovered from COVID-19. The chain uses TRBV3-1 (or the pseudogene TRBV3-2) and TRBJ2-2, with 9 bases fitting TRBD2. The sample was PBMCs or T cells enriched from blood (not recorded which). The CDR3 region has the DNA TGTGCCAGCAGCCACACTAGCGGGCTGAACACCGGGGAGCTGTTTTTT. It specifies CASSHTSGLNTGELFF.